This T cell receptor beta chain was captured by sequencing in a study of shared clonotypes between healthy human individuals. Study-level findings and limits: Generally, naive subsets (rather than memory subsets) showed larger estimated richness.

Adult Caucasians living in Nashville, Tennessee made up all of the donors. Source study methods: Without quality scores, immunoSEQ junctional reads could not be filtered like full-length reads. Data came from immunoSEQ multiplex PCR; TCRdb stores just in-frame clones and leaves some out. The V and J calls and clone size were taken over from that table, and D and trimming were inferred from the DNA. The profile shows 2.3 million or so clones, more than 85% of them singletons. The CDR3 runs 16 residues. Germline CDR1 SNHLY, CDR2 FYNNEI. V gave up 5 bases and J gave up 0 bases; unmatched junction bases: 2. With regard to this clone: Antigen specificity is unknown.

The specimen was naive CD4+ T cells from PBMCs. The subset denotes: CD45RA+ positively selected. The gene calls are TRBV2 and TRBJ2-6; 9 positions agree with TRBD2. This TCR was recovered from a man between 18 and 35 years old in good health. Some clones in this sample may be carry-over from other donors' samples. The CDR3 region has the DNA TGTGCCAGCAGTCTAGCGGGACTCTCTGGGGCCAACGTCCTGACTTTC. Amino acids: CASSLAGLSGANVLTF.